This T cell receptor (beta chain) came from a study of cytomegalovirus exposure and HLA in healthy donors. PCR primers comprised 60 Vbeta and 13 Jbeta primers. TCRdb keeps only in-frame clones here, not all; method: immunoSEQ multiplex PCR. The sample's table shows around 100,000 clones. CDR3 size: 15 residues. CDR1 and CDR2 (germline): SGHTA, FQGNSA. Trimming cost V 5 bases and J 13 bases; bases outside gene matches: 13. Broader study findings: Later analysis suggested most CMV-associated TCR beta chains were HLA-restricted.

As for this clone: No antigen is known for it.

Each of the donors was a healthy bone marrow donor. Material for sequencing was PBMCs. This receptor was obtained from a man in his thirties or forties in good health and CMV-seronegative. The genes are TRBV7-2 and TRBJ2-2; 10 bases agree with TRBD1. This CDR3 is CASSLDRGRSIGLFF. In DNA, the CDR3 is TGTGCCAGCAGCCTCGACAGGGGGCGTTCTATTGGGCTGTTTTTT. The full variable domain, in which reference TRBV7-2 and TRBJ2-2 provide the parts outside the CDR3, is GAGVSQSPSNKVTEKGKDVELRCDPISGHTALYWYRQSLGQGLEFLIYFQGNSAPDKSGLPSDRFSAERTGGSVSTLTIQRTQQEDSAVYLCASSLDRGRSIGLFFGEGSRLTVL.